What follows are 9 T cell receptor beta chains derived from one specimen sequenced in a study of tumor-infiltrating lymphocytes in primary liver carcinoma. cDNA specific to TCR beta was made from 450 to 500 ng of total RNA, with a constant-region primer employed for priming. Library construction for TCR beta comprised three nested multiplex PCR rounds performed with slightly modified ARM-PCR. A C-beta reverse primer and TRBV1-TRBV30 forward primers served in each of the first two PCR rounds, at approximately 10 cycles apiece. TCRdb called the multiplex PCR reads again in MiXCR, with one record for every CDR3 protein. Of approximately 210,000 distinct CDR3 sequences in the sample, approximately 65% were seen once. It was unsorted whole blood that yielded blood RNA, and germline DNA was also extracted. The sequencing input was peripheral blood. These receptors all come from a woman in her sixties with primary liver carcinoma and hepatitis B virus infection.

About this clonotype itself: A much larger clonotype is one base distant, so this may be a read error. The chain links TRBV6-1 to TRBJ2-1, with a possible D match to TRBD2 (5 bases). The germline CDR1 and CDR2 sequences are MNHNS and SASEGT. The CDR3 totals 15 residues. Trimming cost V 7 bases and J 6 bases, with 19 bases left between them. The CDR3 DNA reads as TGTGCCAGCATTAAACCCGAGGGCCTAGTCAATGAGCAGTTCTTC. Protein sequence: CASIKPEGLVNEQFF.

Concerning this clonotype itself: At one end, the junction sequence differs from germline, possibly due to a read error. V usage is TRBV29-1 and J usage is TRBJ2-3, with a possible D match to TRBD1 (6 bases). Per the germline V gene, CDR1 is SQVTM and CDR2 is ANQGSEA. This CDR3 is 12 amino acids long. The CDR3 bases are TGTAGCGTTGGGTTGGGGGCCAGTGTGCAGTATTTT. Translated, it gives CSVGLGASVQYF.

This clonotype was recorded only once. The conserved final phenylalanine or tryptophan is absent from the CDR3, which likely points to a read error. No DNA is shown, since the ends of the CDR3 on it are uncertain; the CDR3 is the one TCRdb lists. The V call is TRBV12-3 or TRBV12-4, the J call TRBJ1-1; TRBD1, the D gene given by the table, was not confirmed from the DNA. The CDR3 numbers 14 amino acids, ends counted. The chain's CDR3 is CASSLQGVGTEAFL.

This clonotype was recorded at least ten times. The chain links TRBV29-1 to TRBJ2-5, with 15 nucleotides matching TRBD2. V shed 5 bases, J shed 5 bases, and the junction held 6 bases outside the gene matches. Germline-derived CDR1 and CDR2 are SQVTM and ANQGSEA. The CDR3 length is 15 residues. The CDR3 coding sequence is TGCAGCGTTAAAGGACTAGCGGGAGGGTCTGAGACCCAGTACTTC. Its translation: CSVKGLAGGSETQYF. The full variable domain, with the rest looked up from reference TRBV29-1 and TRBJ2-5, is SAVISQKPSRDICQRGTSLTIQCQVDSQVTMMFWYRQQPGQSLTLIATANQGSEATYESGFVIDKFPISRPNLTFSTLTVSNMSPEDSSIYLCSVKGLAGGSETQYFGPGTRLLVL.

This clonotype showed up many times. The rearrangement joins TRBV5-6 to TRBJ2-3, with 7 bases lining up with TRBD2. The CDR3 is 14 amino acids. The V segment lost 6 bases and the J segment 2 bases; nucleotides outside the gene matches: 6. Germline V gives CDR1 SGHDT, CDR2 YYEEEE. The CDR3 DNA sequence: TGTGCCAGCATCCTCCTAGCGGCCACAGATACGCAGTATTTT. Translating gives CASILLAATDTQYF.

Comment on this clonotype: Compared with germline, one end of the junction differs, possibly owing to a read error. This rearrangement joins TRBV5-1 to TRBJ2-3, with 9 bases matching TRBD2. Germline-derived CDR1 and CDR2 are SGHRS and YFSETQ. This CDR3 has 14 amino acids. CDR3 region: CTSSTGTSQGTQYF. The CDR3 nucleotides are TGCACCAGCAGCACAGGGACTAGCCAGGGTACGCAGTATTTT.

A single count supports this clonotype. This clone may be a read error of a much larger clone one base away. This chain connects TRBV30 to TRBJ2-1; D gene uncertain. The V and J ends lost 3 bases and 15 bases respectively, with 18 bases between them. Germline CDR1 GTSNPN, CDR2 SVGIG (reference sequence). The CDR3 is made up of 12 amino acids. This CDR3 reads CAWRGRPTLRFF. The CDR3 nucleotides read TGTGCCTGGAGGGGCCGACCGACCTTGCGGTTCTTC.

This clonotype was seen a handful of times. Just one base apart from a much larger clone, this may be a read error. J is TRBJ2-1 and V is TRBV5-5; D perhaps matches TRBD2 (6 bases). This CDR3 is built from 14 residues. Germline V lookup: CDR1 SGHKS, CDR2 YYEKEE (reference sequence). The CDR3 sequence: CASSLVLAHNEQSF. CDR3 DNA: TGTGCCAGCAGCTTGGTCCTAGCGCACAATGAGCAGTCCTTC.

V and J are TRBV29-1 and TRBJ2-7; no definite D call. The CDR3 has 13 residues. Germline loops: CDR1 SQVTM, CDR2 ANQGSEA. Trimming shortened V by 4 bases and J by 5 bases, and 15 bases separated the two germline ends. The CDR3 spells CSVASIGLHEQYF. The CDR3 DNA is TGCAGCGTTGCCTCGATAGGGCTCCACGAGCAGTACTTC.